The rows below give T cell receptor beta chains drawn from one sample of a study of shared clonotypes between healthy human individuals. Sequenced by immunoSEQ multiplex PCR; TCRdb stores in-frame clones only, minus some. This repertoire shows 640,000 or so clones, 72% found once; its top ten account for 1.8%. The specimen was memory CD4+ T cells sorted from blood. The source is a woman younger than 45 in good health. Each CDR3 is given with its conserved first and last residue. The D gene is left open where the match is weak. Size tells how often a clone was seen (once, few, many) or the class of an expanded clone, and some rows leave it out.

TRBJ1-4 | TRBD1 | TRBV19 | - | CASSDRGASEKLFF | TGTGCCAGTAGCGACAGGGGCGCCTCTGAAAAACTGTTTTTT
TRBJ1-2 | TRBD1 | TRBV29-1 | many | CSVEDGDRGAHRYGYTF | TGCAGCGTTGAAGATGGCGACAGGGGGGCGCATCGCTATGGCTACACCTTC
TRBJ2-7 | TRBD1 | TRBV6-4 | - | CASSGQGESYEQYF | TGTGCCAGCAGCGGACAGGGTGAGTCCTACGAGCAGTACTTC
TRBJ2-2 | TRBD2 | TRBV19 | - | CASISASGSPGELFF | TGTGCCAGTATCAGCGCTAGCGGGAGTCCCGGGGAGCTGTTTTTT
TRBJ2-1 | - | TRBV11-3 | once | CASSSGVSYNEQFF | TGTGCCAGCAGCTCCGGGGTTTCTTACAATGAGCAGTTCTTC
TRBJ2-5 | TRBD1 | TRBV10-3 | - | CAISHSGGAGVETQYF | TGTGCCATCAGTCACTCAGGGGGCGCAGGGGTAGAGACCCAGTACTTC
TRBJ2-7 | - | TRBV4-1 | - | CASSQDYRRYSYEQYF | TGCGCCAGCAGCCAAGACTATAGGCGTTACTCCTACGAGCAGTACTTC
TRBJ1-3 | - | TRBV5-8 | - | CASSFRVSSGNTIYF | TGTGCCAGCAGCTTCAGGGTTAGCTCTGGAAACACCATATATTTT
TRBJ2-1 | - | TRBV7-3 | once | CASSLRRGNNEQFF | TGTGCCAGCAGCTTAAGACGGGGAAACAATGAGCAGTTCTTC
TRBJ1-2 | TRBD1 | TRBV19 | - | CASSVPTGNYGYTF | TGTGCCAGTAGTGTCCCGACAGGGAACTATGGCTACACCTTC
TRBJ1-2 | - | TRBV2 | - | CASRWGGDNYGYTF | TGTGCCTCCAGATGGGGAGGTGATAACTATGGCTACACCTTC
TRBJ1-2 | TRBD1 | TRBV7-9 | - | CASYRTGGAGYGYTF | TGTGCCAGTTATCGAACAGGGGGCGCAGGCTATGGCTACACCTTC
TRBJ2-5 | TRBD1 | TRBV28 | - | CASSSSGTGFQETQYF | TGTGCCAGCAGCTCATCCGGGACAGGTTTTCAAGAGACCCAGTACTTC
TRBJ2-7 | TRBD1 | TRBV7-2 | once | CASSAGTGRNREQYF | TGTGCCAGCAGCGCAGGGACAGGCCGAAACCGGGAGCAGTACTTC
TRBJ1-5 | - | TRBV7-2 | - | CASSEKTGTQPQHF | TGTGCCAGCAGCGAGAAAACAGGGACTCAGCCCCAGCATTTT
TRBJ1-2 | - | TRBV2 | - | CASAERGSNYGYTF | TGTGCCAGCGCGGAAAGGGGATCTAACTATGGCTACACCTTC
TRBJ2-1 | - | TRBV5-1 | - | CASSLDSGTTYNEQFF | TGCGCCAGCAGCTTGGATTCCGGGACCACCTACAATGAGCAGTTCTTC
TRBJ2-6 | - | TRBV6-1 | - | CASSEASIYSGANVLTF | TGTGCCAGCAGTGAAGCCTCAATTTATTCTGGGGCCAACGTCCTGACTTTC
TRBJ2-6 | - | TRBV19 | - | CAVGRGEVTGANVLTF | TGTGCCGTAGGCAGGGGGGAGGTGACTGGGGCCAACGTCCTGACTTTC
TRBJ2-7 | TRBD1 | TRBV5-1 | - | CASSLQLGQGNEQYF | TGCGCCAGCAGCTTGCAGTTAGGACAGGGGAACGAGCAGTACTTC
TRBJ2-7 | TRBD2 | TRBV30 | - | CAWQRLARTYEQYF | TGTGCCTGGCAAAGACTAGCGCGTACCTACGAGCAGTACTTC
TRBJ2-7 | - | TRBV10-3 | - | CAISGTPTYEQYF | TGTGCCATCAGCGGGACACCCACCTACGAGCAGTACTTC
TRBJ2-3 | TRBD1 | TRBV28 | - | CASTHQGVDTQYF | TGTGCCAGCACCCACCAGGGGGTAGATACGCAGTATTTT
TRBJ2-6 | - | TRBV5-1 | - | CASQQGLVSGANVLTF | TGCGCCAGCCAACAGGGTTTAGTTTCTGGGGCCAACGTCCTGACTTTC
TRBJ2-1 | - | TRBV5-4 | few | CASSSGGVLTYNEQFF | TGTGCCAGCAGCTCCGGAGGGGTTTTGACCTACAATGAGCAGTTCTTC
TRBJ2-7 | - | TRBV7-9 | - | CASTPVGSQYEQYF | TGTGCCAGCACCCCGGTGGGGAGTCAGTACGAGCAGTACTTC
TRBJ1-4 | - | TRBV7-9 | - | CASSIQGTHATNEKLFF | TGTGCCAGCAGCATCCAGGGGACTCATGCAACTAATGAAAAACTGTTTTTT
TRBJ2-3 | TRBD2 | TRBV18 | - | CASSPGTSGWADTQYF | TGTGCCAGCTCACCAGGGACTAGCGGGTGGGCAGATACGCAGTATTTT
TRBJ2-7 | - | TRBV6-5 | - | CASSYGRDYEQYF | TGTGCCAGCAGTTACGGCAGGGATTACGAGCAGTACTTC
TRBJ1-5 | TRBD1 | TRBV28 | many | CASSRGQGRSQPQHF | TGTGCCAGCAGCCGAGGACAGGGACGGTCTCAGCCCCAGCATTTT
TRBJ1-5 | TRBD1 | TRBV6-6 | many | CASSYGDRNQPQHF | TGTGCCAGCAGTTACGGGGACAGAAATCAGCCCCAGCATTTT
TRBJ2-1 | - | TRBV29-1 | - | CSVLLWSNNEQFF | TGCAGCGTTTTGTTGTGGAGCAACAATGAGCAGTTCTTC
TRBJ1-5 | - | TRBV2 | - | CASSEEGGGQPQHF | TGTGCCAGCAGTGAAGAGGGAGGGGGGCAGCCCCAGCATTTT